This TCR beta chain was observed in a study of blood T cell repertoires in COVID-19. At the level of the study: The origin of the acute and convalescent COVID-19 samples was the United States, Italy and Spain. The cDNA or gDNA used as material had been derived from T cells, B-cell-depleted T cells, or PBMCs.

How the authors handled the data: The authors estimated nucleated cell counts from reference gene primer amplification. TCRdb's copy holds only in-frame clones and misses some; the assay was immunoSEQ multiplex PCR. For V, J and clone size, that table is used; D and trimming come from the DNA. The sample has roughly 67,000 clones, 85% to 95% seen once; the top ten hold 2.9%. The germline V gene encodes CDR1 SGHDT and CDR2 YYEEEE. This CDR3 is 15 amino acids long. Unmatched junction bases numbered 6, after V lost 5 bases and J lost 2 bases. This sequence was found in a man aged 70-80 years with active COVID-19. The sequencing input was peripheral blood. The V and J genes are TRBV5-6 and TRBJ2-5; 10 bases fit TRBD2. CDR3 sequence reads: CASRALAGAQETQYF. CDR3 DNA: TGTGCCAGCAGGGCGCTAGCGGGGGCTCAAGAGACCCAGTACTTC.